The table lists the clone carrying this TCR beta chain with a count of one. Its antigen is unknown. This entry is derived from a study of cytomegalovirus exposure and HLA in healthy donors. General observations from the study: Usually a TCR sequence was rare, but some public TCRs were found in many donors.

Germline loops: CDR1 GTSNPN, CDR2 SVGIG (reference sequence). The CDR3 has 13 amino acids. Between the trimmed V and J ends, which lost 1 base and 4 bases, there was a span of 5 bases. PCR was performed using 60 Vbeta and 13 Jbeta primers. The assay was immunoSEQ multiplex PCR, and TCRdb's table has in-frame clones only and misses some. The table lists about 160,000 clones, 60% to 80% of them singletons. The TCR originated in a woman between 50 and 59 years old in good health and CMV-seropositive. Sample: PBMCs. The chain carries TRBV30 and TRBJ1-6, with D possibly TRBD1 on 5 matching bases. CDR3 bases: TGTGCCTGGAGTGGGACATATAATTCACCCCTCCACTTT. Its protein is CAWSGTYNSPLHF.